This T cell receptor (beta chain) was documented in a study of CD8+ T cells in alopecia areata (dated by TCRdb to between 2017 and 2018). With respect to the entire study: The treated patients took part in an open-label pilot trial in which moderate-to-severe alopecia areata was treated with oral tofacitinib at 5 to 10 mg twice daily. Patients stayed on tofacitinib for 6 to 18 months and then had 6 months of follow-up off drug so that delayed response and recurrence could be assessed. The SALT score, which quantifies the percentage of affected scalp surface area, was used to measure disease severity in treated patients. High-throughput TCRbeta sequencing was used to examine T cell clonal expansion in alopecia areata in both the C3H/HeJ mouse model and human patients. In humans, TCRbeta sequencing was performed on scalp tissue and on sorted CD4+ and CD8+ peripheral blood T cells from healthy controls and from patients with patchy or totalis/universalis alopecia areata. Biopsies were taken from tofacitinib-treated patients at baseline and again at 4 and 24 weeks into treatment, and several of those patients also had a later scalp biopsy. Clonality in the scalp was compared among normal scalp (n=4), patchy alopecia areata scalp (n=8), and alopecia totalis/universalis scalp (n=8). RNA was extracted with the PAXgene miRNA kit for fixed scalp, the miRNeasy kit for PBMCs, and the RNeasy kit for mouse skin. immunoSEQ multiplex PCR using 35 Vbeta forward primers and 13 Jbeta reverse primers was used to amplify TCRbeta CDR3 regions.

Trimming takes 2 bases from V and 4 bases from J, and the germline ends sit 12 bases apart. The CDR3 numbers 14 residues from cysteine through phenylalanine. The only DNA kept is the CDR3, 42 bases in frame from the first base. CDR1 and CDR2 were assigned from the germline V gene (reference sequence) as SGHNT and YYREEE. Overall study outcomes, separate from this receptor: TCR sequences shared between patients were less clear than in mice, possibly partly because of HLA diversity in the patient population. During tofacitinib treatment, many expanded lesional clones stuck around in both scalp and blood, and this persistence may partly explain why relapse happens after treatment is stopped. Higher clonality and more expanded CD8+ clones were observed in lesional scalp than in normal scalp, particularly in alopecia totalis/universalis, a finding suggestive of antigenic drive. Unlike mouse skin, which is dominated by gammadelta T cells, normal human skin has resident alphabeta T cells that are also sequenced, and this complicates analysis of the scalp TCR repertoire. Because the treated cohort was small and included a single nonresponder, larger studies are needed to assess links between baseline CD8+ expansion and response. Tofacitinib significantly decreased scalp clonality and the number of expanded CD8+ clones among the top 100 scalp clones.

To prepare the library, the immunoSEQ multiplex PCR assay was applied. For TCR sequencing, RNA was extracted from every sample and reverse transcribed into cDNA to serve as template. First-strand cDNA was synthesized using SuperScript III with a 2:1 mix of oligo-dT and random hexamers. A synthetic immune receptor repertoire was used to assess amplification bias, and residual bias was removed computationally. Per the source publication's procedure: Raw reads were preprocessed to remove errors, and CDR3 was defined by IMGT conventions from the conserved cysteine to phenylalanine. To get clonality, Shannon entropy was normalized by log2 of the number of productive unique TCRs and the result was subtracted from 1. Whether each scalp clone was CD4 or CD8 was inferred by checking scalp TCRbeta sequences against the CD4 and CD8 repertoires from sorted blood. Held by TCRdb, this immuneACCESS table contains in-frame sequences only and omits some clones. Under half of the omission traces to an unresolved V gene where checked; the cause of the rest is unknown. V, J and clone size derive from that table, while D and trimming were established from the DNA sequence. In all, the sample holds 87,000 or so clones, and 70% to 85% of those were seen once. 15% to 20% of the sample rests with the top ten.

Note on this clone: This receptor's antigen is unknown. No much larger clone is present one base from it, and per-base qualities are unavailable.

The treatment or condition label here, explained by the study, means: oral pan-JAK inhibitor, 5-10 mg twice daily. Lesional scalp punch biopsies and peripheral blood were obtained from alopecia areata patients. PBMCs were separated by density centrifugation and stained for CD3, CD4 and CD8, after which CD4+ and CD8+ T cells were sorted on a FACSAria. The sequenced sample was CD8+ T cells sorted from blood, obtained around week 44, from a patient treated with tofacitinib. The clonotype was recovered from a human donor with alopecia areata. Here the chain combines TRBV5-4 and TRBJ1-2; no confident D gene assignment can be made. The CDR3 in this case is CASSLWELSYGYTF. The DNA reads as follows: TGTGCCAGCAGCTTATGGGAGTTGAGCTATGGCTACACCTTC.